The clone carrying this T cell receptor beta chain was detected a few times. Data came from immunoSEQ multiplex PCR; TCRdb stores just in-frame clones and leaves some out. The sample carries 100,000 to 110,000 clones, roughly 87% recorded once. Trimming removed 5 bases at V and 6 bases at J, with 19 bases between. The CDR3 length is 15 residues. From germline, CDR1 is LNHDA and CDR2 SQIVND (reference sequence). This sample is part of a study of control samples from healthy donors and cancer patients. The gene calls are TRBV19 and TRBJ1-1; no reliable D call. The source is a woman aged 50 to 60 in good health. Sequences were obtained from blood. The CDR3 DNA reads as TGTGCCAGTAGTGAATCGTTTGCGTCGCGCGCTGAAGCTTTCTTT. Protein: CASSESFASRAEAFF.